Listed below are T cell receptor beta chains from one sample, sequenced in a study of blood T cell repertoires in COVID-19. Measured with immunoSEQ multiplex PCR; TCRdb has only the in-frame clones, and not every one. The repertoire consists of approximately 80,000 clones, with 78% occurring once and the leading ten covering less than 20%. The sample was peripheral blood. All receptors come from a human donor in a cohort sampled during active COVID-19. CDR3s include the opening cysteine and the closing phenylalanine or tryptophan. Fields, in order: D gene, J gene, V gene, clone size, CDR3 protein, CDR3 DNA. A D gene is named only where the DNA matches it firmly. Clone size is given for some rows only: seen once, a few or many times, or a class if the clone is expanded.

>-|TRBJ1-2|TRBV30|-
CAWSAPPTGPYPYGYTF
TGTGCCTGGAGCGCACCCCCAACAGGGCCTTACCCCTATGGCTACACCTTC
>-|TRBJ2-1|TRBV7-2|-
CASSPELGQSNNEQFF
TGTGCCAGCAGTCCAGAGCTGGGGCAGAGTAACAATGAGCAGTTCTTC
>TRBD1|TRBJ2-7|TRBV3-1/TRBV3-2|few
CASSQIGTGTADYEQYF
TGTGCCAGCAGCCAGATCGGGACCGGGACAGCGGACTACGAGCAGTACTTC
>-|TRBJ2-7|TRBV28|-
CASSLNQGSYEQYF
TGTGCCAGCAGTTTGAATCAGGGGTCCTACGAGCAGTACTTC
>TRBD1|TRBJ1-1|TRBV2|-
CASRRTGKAFF
TGTGCCAGCAGGAGGACAGGGAAAGCTTTCTTT
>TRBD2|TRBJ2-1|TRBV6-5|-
CASSLRGGNEQFF
TGTGCCAGCAGCCTACGGGGGGGGAATGAGCAGTTCTTC
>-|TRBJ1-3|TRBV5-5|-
CASSEGPGNTIYF
TGTGCCAGCAGCGAGGGCCCTGGAAACACCATATATTTT
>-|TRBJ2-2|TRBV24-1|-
CATSDFRDKFTGELFF
TGTGCCACCAGTGATTTCCGGGACAAATTCACCGGGGAGCTGTTTTTT
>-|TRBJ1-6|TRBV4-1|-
CASSLFGPDTDNSPLHF
TGCGCCAGCAGCCTCTTTGGTCCGGACACAGATAATTCACCCCTCCACTTT
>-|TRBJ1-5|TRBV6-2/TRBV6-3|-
CASSFFSSNQPQHF
TGTGCCAGCAGTTTTTTCAGTAGCAATCAGCCCCAGCATTTT
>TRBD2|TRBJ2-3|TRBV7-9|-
CASSLELAEQYF
TGTGCCAGCAGCTTAGAACTAGCGGAACAGTATTTT